The entry below gives a single T cell receptor beta chain sequence along with its context. The antigen is not known. Healthy bone marrow donors made up the donor group. This sample was included in a study of cytomegalovirus exposure and HLA in healthy donors. The study, taken as a whole, reports: Near-uniform donor sequencing depth was presumed by presence/absence analyses. A classifier reportedly called cytomegalovirus status with high sensitivity and specificity.

It was with 60 Vbeta and 13 Jbeta primers that the PCR ran. Method: immunoSEQ multiplex PCR; TCRdb's copy keeps in-frame clones and lacks some. The table lists roughly 50,000 clones, about 81% of them singletons. The clonotype was recovered from a man aged 30-40 years in good health and CMV-seropositive. The specimen was PBMCs.

The chain's CDR3 is CASSLGGGIVYGYTF. The CDR3 DNA reads TGTGCCAGCAGTTTGGGAGGGGGAATAGTCTATGGCTACACCTTC. This chain joins TRBV28 and TRBJ1-2; D possibly corresponds to TRBD1 (6 bases). Trimming shortened V by 3 bases and J by 4 bases, and 15 bases separated the two germline ends. CDR3 length: 15 amino acids. Germline values: CDR1 MDHEN, CDR2 SYDVKM.